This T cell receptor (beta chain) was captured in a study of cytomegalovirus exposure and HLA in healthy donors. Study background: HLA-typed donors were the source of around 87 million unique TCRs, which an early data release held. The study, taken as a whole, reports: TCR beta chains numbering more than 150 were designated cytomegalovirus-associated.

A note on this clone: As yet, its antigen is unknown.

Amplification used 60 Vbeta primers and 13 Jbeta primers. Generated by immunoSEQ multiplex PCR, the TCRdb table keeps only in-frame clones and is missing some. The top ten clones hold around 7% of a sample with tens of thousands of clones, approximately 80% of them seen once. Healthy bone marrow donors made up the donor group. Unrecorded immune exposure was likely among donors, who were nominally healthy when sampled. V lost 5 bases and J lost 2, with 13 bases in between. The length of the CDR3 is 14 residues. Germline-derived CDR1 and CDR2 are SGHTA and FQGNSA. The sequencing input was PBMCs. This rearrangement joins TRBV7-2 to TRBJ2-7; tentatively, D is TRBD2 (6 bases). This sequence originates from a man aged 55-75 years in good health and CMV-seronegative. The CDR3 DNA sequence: TGTGCCAGCAGCCGGACTATCTCCACCTACGAGCAGTACTTC. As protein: CASSRTISTYEQYF. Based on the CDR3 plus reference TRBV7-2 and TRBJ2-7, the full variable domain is GAGVSQSPSNKVTEKGKDVELRCDPISGHTALYWYRQSLGQGLEFLIYFQGNSAPDKSGLPSDRFSAERTGGSVSTLTIQRTQQEDSAVYLCASSRTISTYEQYFGPGTRLTVT.